This T cell receptor beta chain was profiled in a study of T cells in Graves' hyperthyroidism and ophthalmopathy. Findings and caveats of the study: Blood also contained most expanded thyroid clonotypes above 0.001.

This CDR3 has 14 amino acids. CDR1 DFQATT and CDR2 SNEGSKA come from the germline V gene (reference sequence). Amplification of TCR beta CDR3 regions used RNA as the template. A first-round RT-PCR of the TCR CDR3 used the HTBI primer set. A single record per CDR3 protein comes from TCRdb applying MiXCR to the multiplex PCR reads. The table lists more than 600,000 distinct CDR3 sequences, about 17% of them singletons, with around 7.7% in the top ten. Stable Graves' hyperthyroidism denoted no ophthalmopathy progression over 18 months. Lactation, pregnancy, other autoimmune disease or uncontrolled infection led to exclusion of patients. The diagnostic basis comprised clinical symptoms, serum thyroxine and TRAb, thyroid ultrasound and orbital computed tomography. This clonotype occurred a few times. Its matching antigen is unknown.

The clonotype comes from a man younger than 30 with Graves' hyperthyroidism. The material sequenced was blood. The genes are TRBV20-1 and TRBJ2-3, with 10 bases lining up with TRBD2. The CDR3 DNA is TGCAGACCATCTAGCGGGAGACGAACAGATACGCAGTATTTT. It yields the protein CRPSSGRRTDTQYF.